These 13 T cell receptor beta chains were all obtained from the same sample, sequenced in a study of cytomegalovirus exposure and HLA in healthy donors. A multiplex PCR was run with 60 Vbeta primers and 13 Jbeta primers. Sequencing was performed with immunoSEQ multiplex PCR; in TCRdb, only in-frame clones are kept and a portion is missing. The sample shows 85,000 to 130,000 clones, more than 65% of them seen only once. The sample consisted of PBMCs. The source is a woman in her fifties or sixties in good health and CMV-seropositive.

This sequence joins TRBV5-1 and TRBJ1-1; D is perhaps TRBD1 (5 bases). The CDR3 sequence is 14 residues long. Germline V gene sequence: CDR1 SGHRS, CDR2 YFSETQ. Trimming removed 0 bases at V and 3 bases at J, with 9 bases between. CDR3 sequence reads: CASSLGLGDTEAFF. The CDR3 DNA reads TGCGCCAGCAGCTTGGGGCTAGGGGACACTGAAGCTTTCTTT.

V and J are TRBV5-1 and TRBJ2-7; D is perhaps TRBD2 (7 bases). With 4 bases removed from V and 6 bases from J, the gap between germline ends came to 23 bases. The CDR3 totals 16 residues. Per the germline V gene, CDR1 is SGHRS and CDR2 is YFSETQ. The CDR3 DNA reads TGCGCCAGCAGCCCCGTGAGGGGGGGTGGTTATCGCGAGCAGTACTTC. Translation gives CASSPVRGGGYREQYF.

The CDR3 here is CASSLVGSKETQYF. The CDR3 nucleotides are TGTGCCAGCAGCTTAGTCGGGTCTAAAGAGACCCAGTACTTC. The rearrangement uses TRBV7-6 and TRBJ2-5, with no clear D. Germline values: CDR1 SGHVS, CDR2 FNYEAQ. Trimming stripped 1 base from V and 3 bases from J, with 9 bases between. The CDR3 has 14 residues.

The CDR3 here is CASSIWTGTDTQYF. In DNA, the CDR3 is TGTGCCAGTAGTATATGGACAGGCACAGATACGCAGTATTTT. V usage is TRBV19 and J usage is TRBJ2-3; maybe TRBD1 (6 bases). Germline assignment: CDR1 LNHDA and CDR2 SQIVND (reference sequence). V lost 2 bases and J lost 1, with 7 bases in between. The CDR3 consists of 14 residues.

The V and J genes are TRBV28 and TRBJ2-5; possibly TRBD2 for D (6 bases). The CDR3 is made up of 16 amino acids. Trimming pared 6 bases from V and 11 bases from J, leaving 28 bases between. Per germline, CDR1 MDHEN and CDR2 SYDVKM. The CDR3 DNA reads as TGTGCCAGCAGCCCCCAACGCGGGCAGGCGGCACGGGAGCAGTACTTC. It yields the protein CASSPQRGQAAREQYF.

This CDR3 reads CAISGSGASYEQYF. Here the CDR3 DNA reads TGTGCCATCAGTGGTAGCGGGGCATCCTACGAGCAGTACTTC. The chain recombines TRBV10-3 with TRBJ2-7, with 8 bases lining up with TRBD2. Germline V gives CDR1 ENHRY, CDR2 SYGVKD. V lost 4 bases to trimming and J lost 1 base; unmatched junction nucleotides: 3. The CDR3 contains 14 residues.

The rearrangement joins TRBV7-2 to TRBJ1-4; weak D call: TRBD1 (5 bases). CDR1 SGHTA and CDR2 FQGNSA come from the germline V gene. V gave up 7 bases and J gave up 8 bases, with 14 bases separating them. The CDR3 covers 13 residues. The CDR3 sequence is CASKRGEGEKLFF. The CDR3 nucleotides read TGTGCCAGCAAGCGGGGGGAAGGAGAAAAACTGTTTTTT.

The gene calls are TRBV18 and TRBJ1-6; D is perhaps TRBD1 (6 bases). This CDR3 is 15 amino acids long. V was shortened by 3 bases and J by 3 bases, with 9 bases between the two germline ends. In germline, CDR1 is KGHSH, CDR2 LQKENI. In DNA, the CDR3 is TGTGCCAGCTCACCCGGACAGTTCTATAATTCACCCCTCCACTTT. This codes for CASSPGQFYNSPLHF.

The V gene is TRBV5-4, the J gene TRBJ2-3; 7 bases are a match to TRBD2. V was pared by 2 bases and J by 0 bases, with 3 bases of the junction left unmatched. The germline V gene encodes CDR1 SGHNT and CDR2 YYREEE (reference sequence). This CDR3 has 15 residues. DNA of the CDR3: TGTGCCAGCAGCTTTCAAGCGGGGAGCACAGATACGCAGTATTTT. Residues: CASSFQAGSTDTQYF. The complete variable domain, with remaining parts taken from reference TRBV5-4 and TRBJ2-3, reads ETGVTQSPTHLIKTRGQQVTLRCSSQSGHNTVSWYQQALGQGPQFIFQYYREEENGRGNFPPRFSGLQFPNYSSELNVNALELDDSALYLCASSFQAGSTDTQYFGPGTRLTVL.

The gene calls are TRBV4-2 and TRBJ2-5, with 14 bases fitting TRBD2. The germline V gene encodes CDR1 LGHNA and CDR2 YNFKEQ. Germline trimming cut 3 bases from V and 3 bases from J; bases unmatched to any gene: 6. The CDR3 length is 17 residues. CDR3 residues: CASSQGTSGGHKETQYF. The CDR3 DNA is TGTGCCAGCAGCCAGGGGACTAGCGGGGGCCATAAAGAGACCCAGTACTTC.

The chain has TRBV2 and TRBJ1-5; D is uncertain. There are 17 residues in the CDR3. The germline V gene encodes CDR1 SNHLY and CDR2 FYNNEI. V dropped 0 bases and J dropped 2 bases, with 14 bases sitting between them. CDR3 bases: TGTGCCAGCAGTGAAGCCACCGGACGGAGGGGCAATCAGCCCCAGCATTTT. Amino acids: CASSEATGRRGNQPQHF.

DNA of the CDR3: TGCGCCAGCAGCTTGGAGGGGGACCGAGGCGGGAGGGGCTACACCTTC. As protein: CASSLEGDRGGRGYTF. The V gene is TRBV5-1, the J gene TRBJ1-2; the D gene is possibly TRBD1 (6 bases). Trimming took 0 bases from V and 8 from J, leaving 20 bases between them. The germline V gene has CDR1 SGHRS and CDR2 YFSETQ. This CDR3 is built from 16 residues.

As regards this clone: The junction departs from germline at one end; a sequencing error may be responsible. The V gene is TRBV28, the J gene TRBJ2-2; D gene ambiguous. CDR1 and CDR2 (germline): MDHEN, SYDVKM. The CDR3 sequence is 12 residues long. CDR3 bases: TGTGCCAGCAGCAGGAACTCCGGGGAGCTGTTTTTT. Its protein product is CASSRNSGELFF.